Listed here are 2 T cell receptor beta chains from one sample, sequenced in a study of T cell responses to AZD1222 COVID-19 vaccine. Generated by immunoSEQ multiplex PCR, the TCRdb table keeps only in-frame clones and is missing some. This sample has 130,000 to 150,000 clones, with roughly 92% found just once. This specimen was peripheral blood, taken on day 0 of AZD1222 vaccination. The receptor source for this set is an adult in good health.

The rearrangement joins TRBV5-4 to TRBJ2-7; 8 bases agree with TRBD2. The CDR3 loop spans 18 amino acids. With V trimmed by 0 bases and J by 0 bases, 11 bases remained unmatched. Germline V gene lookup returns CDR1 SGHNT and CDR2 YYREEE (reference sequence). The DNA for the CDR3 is TGTGCCAGCAGCTTGGTAGTCGGTAGCGGGGCCTTCTCCTACGAGCAGTACTTC. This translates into CASSLVVGSGAFSYEQYF.

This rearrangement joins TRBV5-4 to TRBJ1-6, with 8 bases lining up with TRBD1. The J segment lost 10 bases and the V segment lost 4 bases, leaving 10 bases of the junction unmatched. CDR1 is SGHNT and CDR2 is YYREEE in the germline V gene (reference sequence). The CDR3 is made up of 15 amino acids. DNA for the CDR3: TGTGCCAGCAGCAGACAAGGACAGGGAGGCTCACCCCTCCACTTT. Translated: CASSRQGQGGSPLHF.